Following are 16 T cell receptor beta chains from one sample sequenced in a study of CD8+ T cells in alopecia areata. After isolation, RNA underwent reverse transcription to generate cDNA as the sequencing template. Repertoires were generated with immunoSEQ multiplex PCR, while TCRdb's copy carries only in-frame clones and drops some. The data show about 180,000 clones, about half seen once. Noted treatment: oral pan-JAK inhibitor, 5-10 mg twice daily. The input for sequencing was CD8+ T cells sorted from blood, taken around week 53, from a patient treated with tofacitinib. The receptors here all came from a human donor with alopecia areata.

This chain joins TRBV29-1 and TRBJ2-3; tentatively, D is TRBD1 or TRBD2 (6 bases each). Looked up from germline, CDR1 is SQVTM and CDR2 is ANQGSEA. This CDR3 comprises 15 residues. V was clipped by 4 bases and J by 4 bases, with 18 bases between them. The CDR3 region is CSVVGSARGPDTQYF. The CDR3, as DNA: TGCAGCGTTGTTGGTAGCGCCCGGGGGCCAGATACGCAGTATTTT.

This clone appeared once. The chain uses TRBV13 and TRBJ1-1, with TRBD1 matching 7 bases. The CDR3 is made up of 12 amino acids. V dropped 4 bases and J dropped 7; count of bases not matched to a gene: 3. Germline V CDR1 and CDR2: PRHDT, FYEKMQ (reference sequence). As DNA, the CDR3 is TGTGCCAGCAGCTCCGGACAGGTTGAAGCTTTCTTT. It yields the protein CASSSGQVEAFF.

This chain's CDR3 is CASSHPGEGVRETQYF. For the CDR3, the DNA is TGTGCCAGCAGTCACCCTGGGGAGGGGGTGAGGGAGACCCAGTACTTC. The J gene is TRBJ2-5, the V gene TRBV7-8; a possible D gene is TRBD2 (7 bases). CDR3 length equals 16 residues. The germline gives CDR1 SGHVS, CDR2 FQNEAQ. Trimming shortened V by 6 bases and J by 5 bases, and 22 bases separated the two germline ends.

V gene TRBV19 combines with J gene TRBJ2-1, with D perhaps TRBD1 or TRBD2 (5 bases each). Trimming removed 6 bases from V and 9 bases from J, with 15 bases in between. Germline CDR1 and CDR2: LNHDA and SQIVND (reference sequence). CDR3 length: 13 amino acids. Written as DNA, the CDR3 is TGTGCCAGTAGCACCGGGGCCCTAGGTGAGCAGTTCTTC. Translated, it gives CASSTGALGEQFF.

In this sample, this clone turned up a few times. This chain uses TRBV25-1 with TRBJ2-1; D uncertain. In germline, CDR1 is MGHDK, CDR2 SYGVNS. Trimming stripped 6 bases from V and 6 bases from J, with 6 bases between. The CDR3 covers 11 residues. The CDR3 spells CASRDANEQFF. The CDR3 DNA sequence: TGTGCCAGCAGGGACGCCAATGAGCAGTTCTTC.

This clone was detected only a few times. This sequence joins TRBV21-1 and TRBJ2-5; the table's D gene call, TRBD1, was not cross checked with the DNA. TRBV21-1 is an annotated pseudogene. The CDR3 contains 15 residues. CDR3 residues: CASSKCRAEQETQYF. The CDR3 region has the DNA TGTGCCAGCAGCAAATGCAGGGCAGAACAAGAGACCCAGTACTTC.

This clone occurred once. CDR3 DNA sequence: TGCGCCAGCAGCTATCCGGCGGGGTCTGATGAGACCCAGTACTTC. Protein sequence: CASSYPAGSDETQYF. V is TRBV4-1 and J is TRBJ2-5; maybe TRBD2 (6 bases). The CDR3 spans 15 residues. CDR1 is MGHRA, CDR2 YSYEKL, per germline. With 5 bases removed from V and 5 bases from J, the gap between germline ends came to 18 bases.

About this clone itself: The junction does not match germline at one end; this may be a read error. The CDR3 region is CASSRLKLTSNF. CDR3 coding DNA: TGTGCCAGCAGCCGACTGAAACTGACGTCGAACTTC. The gene calls are TRBV2 and TRBJ2-7; D gene unclear. This CDR3 has 12 residues. Germline V gene sequence: CDR1 SNHLY, CDR2 FYNNEI. Full variable domain (remainder filled in from reference TRBV2 and TRBJ2-7): EPEVTQTPSHQVTQMGQEVILRCVPISNHLYFYWYRQILGQKVEFLVSFYNNEISEKSEIFDDQFSVERPDGSNFTLKIRSTKLEDSAMYFCASSRLKLTSNFGPGTRLTVT.

The chain uses TRBV30 and TRBJ1-1; possible D gene TRBD1, 5 bases. Germline CDR1 is GTSNPN and CDR2 is SVGIG (reference sequence). CDR3 length equals 14 residues. V was cut by 0 bases and J by 1 base, with 9 bases left in between. CDR3: CAWSVWGKNTEAFF. DNA of the CDR3: TGTGCCTGGAGTGTTTGGGGGAAGAACACTGAAGCTTTCTTT.

This chain joins TRBV4-2 and TRBJ2-5; 7 bases match TRBD2. This CDR3 comprises 19 residues. Germline V lookup: CDR1 LGHNA, CDR2 YNFKEQ. J lost 2 bases, V lost 1 base, and 16 bases had no gene match. The DNA for the CDR3 is TGTGCCAGCAGCCAAGCCCATGTAGCGGGCGGAACGATACAAGAGACCCAGTACTTC. Translating it yields CASSQAHVAGGTIQETQYF.

This clone was seen more than once but under ten times. The V and J genes are TRBV6-5 and TRBJ2-5; tentative D call: TRBD2 (7 bases). The assigned J gene may be wrong: the sequence end matches TRBJ2-7 better. The CDR3 extends over 15 amino acids. Germline V gives CDR1 MNHEY, CDR2 SVGAGI. As DNA, the CDR3 is TGTGCCAGCAGTGCACAGGGAGGGCCCTCCTACGAGCAGTACTTC. Translated, it gives CASSAQGGPSYEQYF.

The rearrangement joins TRBV4-1 to TRBJ2-2; possible D gene TRBD1, 6 bases. Trimming left V 6 bases short and J 6 bases short, with 14 bases between. The CDR3 consists of 14 residues. Per the germline V gene, CDR1 is MGHRA and CDR2 is YSYEKL. CDR3 nucleotides: TGCGCCAGCAGGCAGACAGGTCCCGCCGGGGAGCTGTTTTTT. Translating it yields CASRQTGPAGELFF.

The chain combines TRBV2 with TRBJ1-1; D unresolved. The CDR3 totals 13 residues. Trimming cost V 8 bases and J 8 bases, with 18 bases left between them. The germline V gene encodes CDR1 SNHLY and CDR2 FYNNEI. The CDR3 sequence is CASHPTPKAEAFF. The CDR3 bases are TGTGCCAGCCACCCGACCCCCAAAGCCGAAGCTTTCTTT.

This chain uses TRBV7-9 with TRBJ2-6; no reliable D call. V lost 2 bases and J 2 bases, leaving 1 base between the germline ends. The CDR3 totals 13 residues. Germline V gene sequence: CDR1 SEHNR, CDR2 FQNEAQ (reference sequence). The CDR3 region has the DNA TGTGCCAGCAGCTTAACTGGGGCCAACGTCCTGACTTTC. It codes for CASSLTGANVLTF.

This clone was detected only a few times. The rearrangement uses TRBV7-9 and TRBJ1-5, with no clear D. CDR1 SEHNR and CDR2 FQNEAQ come from the germline V gene (reference sequence). CDR3 length: 13 amino acids. Trimming took 1 base from V and 5 from J, leaving 6 bases between them. Here the CDR3 reads CASSLDGYQPQHF. CDR3 nucleotides: TGTGCCAGCAGCTTAGACGGGTATCAGCCCCAGCATTTT.

This clone was seen a single time. The chain recombines TRBV2 with TRBJ1-1; D ambiguous. V shed 5 bases and J shed 7 bases, with 11 bases lying between them. CDR1 SNHLY and CDR2 FYNNEI come from the germline V gene. This CDR3 comprises 12 residues. CDR3 DNA: TGTGCCAGCAGTAGCCTTGAGGATGAAGCTTTCTTT. This codes for CASSSLEDEAFF.